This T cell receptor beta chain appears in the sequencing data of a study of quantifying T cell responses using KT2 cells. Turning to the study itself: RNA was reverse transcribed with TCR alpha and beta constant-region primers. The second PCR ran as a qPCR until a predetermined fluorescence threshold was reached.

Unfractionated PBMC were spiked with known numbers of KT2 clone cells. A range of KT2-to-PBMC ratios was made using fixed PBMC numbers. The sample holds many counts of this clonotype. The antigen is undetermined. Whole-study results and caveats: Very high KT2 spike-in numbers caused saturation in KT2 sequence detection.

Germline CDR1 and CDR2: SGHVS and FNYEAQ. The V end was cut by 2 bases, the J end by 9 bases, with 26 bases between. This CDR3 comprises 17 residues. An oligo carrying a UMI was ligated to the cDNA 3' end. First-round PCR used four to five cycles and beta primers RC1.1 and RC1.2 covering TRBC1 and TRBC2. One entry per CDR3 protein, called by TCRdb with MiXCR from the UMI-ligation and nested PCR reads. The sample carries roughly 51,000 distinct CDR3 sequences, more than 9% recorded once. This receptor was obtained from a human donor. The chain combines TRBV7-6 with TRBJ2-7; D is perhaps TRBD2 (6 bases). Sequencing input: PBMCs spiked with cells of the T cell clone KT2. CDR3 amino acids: CASSLWPRGGVGQRQYF. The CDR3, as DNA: TGTGCCAGCAGCTTATGGCCGCGTGGAGGGGTCGGACAAAGGCAGTACTTC.